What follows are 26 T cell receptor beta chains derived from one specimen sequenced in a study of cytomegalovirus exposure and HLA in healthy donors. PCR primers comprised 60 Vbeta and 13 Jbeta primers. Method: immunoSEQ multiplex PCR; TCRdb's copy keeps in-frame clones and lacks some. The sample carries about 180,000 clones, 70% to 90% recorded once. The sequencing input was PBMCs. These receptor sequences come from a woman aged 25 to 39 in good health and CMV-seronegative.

As DNA, the CDR3 is TGTGCCAGCAGGAGGGAAACTAGCGGTACCTACGAGCAGTACTTC. Amino acid sequence: CASRRETSGTYEQYF. The chain combines TRBV27 with TRBJ2-7; 8 positions match TRBD2. The CDR3 extends over 15 amino acids. The V segment lost 6 bases and the J segment 2 bases; nucleotides outside the gene matches: 9. The germline CDR1 and CDR2 sequences are MNHEY and SMNVEV (reference sequence).

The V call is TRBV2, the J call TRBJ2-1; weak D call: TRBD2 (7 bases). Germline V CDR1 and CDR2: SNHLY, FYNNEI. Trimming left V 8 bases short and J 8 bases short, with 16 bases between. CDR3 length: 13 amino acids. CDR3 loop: CASLPWGGHEQFF. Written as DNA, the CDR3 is TGTGCCAGCCTCCCCTGGGGGGGGCATGAGCAGTTCTTC.

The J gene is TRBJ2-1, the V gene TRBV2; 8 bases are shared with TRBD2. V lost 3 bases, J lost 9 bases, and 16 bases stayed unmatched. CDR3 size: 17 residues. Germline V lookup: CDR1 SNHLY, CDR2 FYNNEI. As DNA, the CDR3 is TGTGCCAGCAGTGAGACGTGGGCGGGGGGAGGTGACGGTGAGCAGTTCTTC. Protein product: CASSETWAGGGDGEQFF.

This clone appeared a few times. The CDR3 region is CASSPPGEDTQYF. The CDR3 region has the DNA TGTGCCAGCAGCCCCCCCGGTGAGGATACGCAGTATTTT. The chain employs TRBV9 and TRBJ2-3, with D unresolved. The V and J ends lost 4 bases and 6 bases respectively, with 12 bases between them. Germline V lookup: CDR1 SGDLS, CDR2 YYNGEE. The CDR3 has 13 amino acids.

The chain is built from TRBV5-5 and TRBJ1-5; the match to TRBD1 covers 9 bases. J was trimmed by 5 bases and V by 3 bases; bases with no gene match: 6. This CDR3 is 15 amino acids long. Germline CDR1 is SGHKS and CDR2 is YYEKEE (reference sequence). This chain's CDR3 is CASSSNGDRDQPQHF. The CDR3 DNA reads TGTGCCAGCAGCTCGAACGGGGACAGGGATCAGCCCCAGCATTTT.

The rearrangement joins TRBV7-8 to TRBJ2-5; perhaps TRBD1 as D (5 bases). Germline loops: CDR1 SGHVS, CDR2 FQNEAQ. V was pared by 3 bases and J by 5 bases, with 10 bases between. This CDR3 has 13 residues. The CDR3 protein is CASSLWRQETQYF. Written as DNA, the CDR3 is TGTGCCAGCAGCTTGTGGAGACAGGAGACCCAGTACTTC.

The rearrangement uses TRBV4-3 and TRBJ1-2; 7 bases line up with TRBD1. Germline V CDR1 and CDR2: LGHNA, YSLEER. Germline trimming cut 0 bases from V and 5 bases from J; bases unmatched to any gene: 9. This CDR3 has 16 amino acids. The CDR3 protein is CASSQDLHGRGYGYTF. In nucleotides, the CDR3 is TGCGCCAGCAGCCAAGACCTCCACGGCAGGGGGTATGGCTACACCTTC.

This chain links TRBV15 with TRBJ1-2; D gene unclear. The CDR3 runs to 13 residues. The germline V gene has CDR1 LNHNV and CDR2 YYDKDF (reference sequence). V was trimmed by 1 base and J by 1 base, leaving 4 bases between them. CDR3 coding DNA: TGTGCCACCAGCAGAGGTAATAACTATGGCTACACCTTC. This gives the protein CATSRGNNYGYTF.

Here the CDR3 DNA reads TGCAGCGTTGATAAGCGGGGCAATGAGCAGTTCTTC. This translates into CSVDKRGNEQFF. V usage is TRBV29-1 and J usage is TRBJ2-1; the match to TRBD2 covers 7 bases. The CDR3 covers 12 residues. Germline loops: CDR1 SQVTM, CDR2 ANQGSEA. V lost 3 bases, J lost 6 bases, and 2 bases stayed unmatched.

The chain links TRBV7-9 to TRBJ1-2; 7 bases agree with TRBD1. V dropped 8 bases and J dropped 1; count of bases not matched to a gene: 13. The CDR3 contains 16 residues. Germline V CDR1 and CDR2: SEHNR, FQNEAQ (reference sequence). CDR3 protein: CASGTNGQDINYGYTF. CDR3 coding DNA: TGTGCCAGCGGAACCAATGGACAGGATATTAACTATGGCTACACCTTC.

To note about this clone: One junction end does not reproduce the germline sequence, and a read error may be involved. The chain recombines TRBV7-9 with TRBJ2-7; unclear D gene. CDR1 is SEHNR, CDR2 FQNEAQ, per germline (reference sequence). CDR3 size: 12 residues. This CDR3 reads CSSSLIILEQYF. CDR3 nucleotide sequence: TGTTCCAGCAGCTTAATTATCCTCGAGCAGTACTTC.

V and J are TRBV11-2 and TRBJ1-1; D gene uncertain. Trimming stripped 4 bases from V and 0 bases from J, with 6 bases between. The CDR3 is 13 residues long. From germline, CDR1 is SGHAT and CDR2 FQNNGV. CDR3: CASSSGMNTEAFF. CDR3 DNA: TGTGCCAGCAGCTCCGGGATGAACACTGAAGCTTTCTTT.

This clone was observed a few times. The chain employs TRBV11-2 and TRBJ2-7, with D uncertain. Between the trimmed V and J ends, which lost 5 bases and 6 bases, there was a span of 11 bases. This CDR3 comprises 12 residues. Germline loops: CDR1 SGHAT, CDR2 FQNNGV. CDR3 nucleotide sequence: TGTGCCAGCAGCCCACCCAAGCGCGAGCAGTACTTC. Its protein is CASSPPKREQYF.

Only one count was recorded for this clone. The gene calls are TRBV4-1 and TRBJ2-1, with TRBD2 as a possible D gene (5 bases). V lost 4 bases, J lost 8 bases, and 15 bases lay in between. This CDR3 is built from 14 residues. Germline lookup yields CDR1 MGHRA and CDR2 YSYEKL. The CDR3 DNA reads TGCGCCAGCAGCCCAGAAATGTCCGGGGATGAGCAGTTCTTC. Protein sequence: CASSPEMSGDEQFF.

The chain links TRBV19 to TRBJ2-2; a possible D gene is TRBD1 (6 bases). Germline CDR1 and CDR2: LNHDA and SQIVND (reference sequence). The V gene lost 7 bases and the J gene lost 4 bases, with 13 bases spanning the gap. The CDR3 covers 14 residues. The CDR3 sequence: CASNPQGTTGELFF. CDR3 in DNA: TGTGCCAGTAATCCCCAGGGGACCACCGGGGAGCTGTTTTTT. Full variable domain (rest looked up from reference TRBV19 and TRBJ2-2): DGGITQSPKYLFRKEGQNVTLSCEQNLNHDAMYWYRQDPGQGLRLIYYSQIVNDFQKGDIAEGYSVSREKKESFPLTVTSAQKNPTAFYLCASNPQGTTGELFFGEGSRLTVL.

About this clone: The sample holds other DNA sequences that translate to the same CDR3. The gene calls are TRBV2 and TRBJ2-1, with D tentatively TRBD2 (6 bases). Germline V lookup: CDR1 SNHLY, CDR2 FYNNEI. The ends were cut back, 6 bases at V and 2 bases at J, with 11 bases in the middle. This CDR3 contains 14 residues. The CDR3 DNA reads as TGTGCCAGCAGGGGACTGTCTACCTACAATGAGCAGTTCTTC. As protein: CASRGLSTYNEQFF.

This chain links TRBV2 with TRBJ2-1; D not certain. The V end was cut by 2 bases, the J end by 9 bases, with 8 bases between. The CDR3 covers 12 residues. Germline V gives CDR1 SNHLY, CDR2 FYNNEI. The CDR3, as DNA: TGTGCCAGCAGTGAATCTAGTCGTGAGCAGTTCTTC. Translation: CASSESSREQFF.

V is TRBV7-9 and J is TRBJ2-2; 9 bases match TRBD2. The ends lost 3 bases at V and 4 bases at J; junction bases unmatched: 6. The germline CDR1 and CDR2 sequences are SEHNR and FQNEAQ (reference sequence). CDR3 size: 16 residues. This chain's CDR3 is CASSFGREGSTGELFF. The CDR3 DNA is TGTGCCAGCAGCTTCGGGCGGGAGGGGAGCACCGGGGAGCTGTTTTTT.

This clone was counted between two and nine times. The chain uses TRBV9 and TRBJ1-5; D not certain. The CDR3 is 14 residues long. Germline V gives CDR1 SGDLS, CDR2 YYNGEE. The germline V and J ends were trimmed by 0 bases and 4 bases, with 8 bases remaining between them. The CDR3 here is CASSVGRGNQPQHF. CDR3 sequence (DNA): TGTGCCAGCAGCGTAGGGCGGGGAAATCAGCCCCAGCATTTT.

CDR3 sequence: CASSTRLQGMMKTDTQYF. The CDR3 bases are TGTGCCAGCAGTACCCGACTTCAGGGGATGATGAAGACAGATACGCAGTATTTT. The chain carries TRBV27 and TRBJ2-3, with D maybe TRBD1 (6 bases). V was pared by 5 bases and J by 3 bases, with 24 bases between. Germline assignment: CDR1 MNHEY and CDR2 SMNVEV (reference sequence). CDR3 length: 18 amino acids.

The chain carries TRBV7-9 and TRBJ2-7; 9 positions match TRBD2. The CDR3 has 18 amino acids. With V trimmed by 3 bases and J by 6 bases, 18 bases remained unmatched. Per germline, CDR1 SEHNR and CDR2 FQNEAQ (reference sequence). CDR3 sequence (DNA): TGTGCCAGCAGCTTTTTACCCATCGGGCTAGCGGGATCGGGCGAGCAGTACTTC. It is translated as CASSFLPIGLAGSGEQYF.

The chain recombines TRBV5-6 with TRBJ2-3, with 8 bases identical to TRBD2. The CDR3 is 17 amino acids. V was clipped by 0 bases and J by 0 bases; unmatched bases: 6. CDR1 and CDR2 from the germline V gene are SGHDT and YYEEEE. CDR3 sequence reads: CASSLGVAGTSTDTQYF. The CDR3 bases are TGTGCCAGCAGCTTGGGGGTAGCGGGGACTAGCACAGATACGCAGTATTTT.

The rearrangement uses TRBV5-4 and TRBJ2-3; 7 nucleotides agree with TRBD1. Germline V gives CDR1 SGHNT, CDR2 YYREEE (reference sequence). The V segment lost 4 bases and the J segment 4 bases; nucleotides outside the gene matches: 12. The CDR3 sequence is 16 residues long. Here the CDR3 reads CASSRTRTGNPDTQYF. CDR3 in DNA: TGTGCCAGCAGCCGTACCCGGACAGGAAACCCAGATACGCAGTATTTT. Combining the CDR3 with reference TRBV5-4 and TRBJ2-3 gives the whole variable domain ETGVTQSPTHLIKTRGQQVTLRCSSQSGHNTVSWYQQALGQGPQFIFQYYREEENGRGNFPPRFSGLQFPNYSSELNVNALELDDSALYLCASSRTRTGNPDTQYFGPGTRLTVL.

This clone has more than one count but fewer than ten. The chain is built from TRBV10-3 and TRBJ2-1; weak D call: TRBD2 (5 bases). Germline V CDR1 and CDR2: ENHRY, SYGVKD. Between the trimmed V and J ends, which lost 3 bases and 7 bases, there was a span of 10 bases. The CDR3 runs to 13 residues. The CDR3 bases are TGTGCCATCAGTGAACTAGGAAGAAATGAGCAGTTCTTC. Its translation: CAISELGRNEQFF.

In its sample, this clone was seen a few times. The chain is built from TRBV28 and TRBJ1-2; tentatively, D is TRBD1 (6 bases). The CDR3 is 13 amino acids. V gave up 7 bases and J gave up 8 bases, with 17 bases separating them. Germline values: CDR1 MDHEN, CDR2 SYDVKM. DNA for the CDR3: TGTGCCAGCACCCTCCAAAACAGGGTCGGCTACACCTTC. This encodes CASTLQNRVGYTF.

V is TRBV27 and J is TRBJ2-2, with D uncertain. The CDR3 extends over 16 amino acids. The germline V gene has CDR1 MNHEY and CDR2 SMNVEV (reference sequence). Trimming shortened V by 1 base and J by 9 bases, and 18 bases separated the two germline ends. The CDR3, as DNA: TGTGCCAGCAGTTTATACGGTAGCTGGAGACCCCGGGAGCTGTTTTTT. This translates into CASSLYGSWRPRELFF.